The clone carrying this T cell receptor beta chain showed up just a few times. These data come from a study of blood T cell repertoires in COVID-19. Only in-frame clones appear in the TCRdb table, and some are missing; sequencing was by immunoSEQ multiplex PCR. The sample has approximately 250,000 clones, more than 70% seen once. Deletions cut 2 bases from V and 2 bases from J, with 7 bases between. The CDR3 loop spans 13 amino acids. The source of this sequence is a woman in her sixties in a cohort exposed to, infected with or recovered from COVID-19 (not recorded which). The chain recombines TRBV12-3 or TRBV12-4 with TRBJ2-7, with D perhaps matching TRBD2 (5 bases). Sequencing was carried out using PBMCs or T cells enriched from blood (not recorded which). This chain's CDR3 is CASSLSGTYEQYF. CDR3 coding DNA: TGTGCCAGCAGTTTATCGGGGACCTACGAGCAGTACTTC.